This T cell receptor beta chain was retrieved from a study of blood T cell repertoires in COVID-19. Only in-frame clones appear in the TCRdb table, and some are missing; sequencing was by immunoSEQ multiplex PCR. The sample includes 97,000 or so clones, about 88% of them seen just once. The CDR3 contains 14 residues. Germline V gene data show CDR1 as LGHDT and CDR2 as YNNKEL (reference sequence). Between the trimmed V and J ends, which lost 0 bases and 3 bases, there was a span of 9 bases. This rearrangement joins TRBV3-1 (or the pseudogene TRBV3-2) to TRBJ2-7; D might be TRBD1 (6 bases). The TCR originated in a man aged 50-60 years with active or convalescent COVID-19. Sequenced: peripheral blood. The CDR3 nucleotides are TGTGCCAGCAGCCAAGATCAGGGGAACTACGAGCAGTACTTC. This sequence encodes CASSQDQGNYEQYF.